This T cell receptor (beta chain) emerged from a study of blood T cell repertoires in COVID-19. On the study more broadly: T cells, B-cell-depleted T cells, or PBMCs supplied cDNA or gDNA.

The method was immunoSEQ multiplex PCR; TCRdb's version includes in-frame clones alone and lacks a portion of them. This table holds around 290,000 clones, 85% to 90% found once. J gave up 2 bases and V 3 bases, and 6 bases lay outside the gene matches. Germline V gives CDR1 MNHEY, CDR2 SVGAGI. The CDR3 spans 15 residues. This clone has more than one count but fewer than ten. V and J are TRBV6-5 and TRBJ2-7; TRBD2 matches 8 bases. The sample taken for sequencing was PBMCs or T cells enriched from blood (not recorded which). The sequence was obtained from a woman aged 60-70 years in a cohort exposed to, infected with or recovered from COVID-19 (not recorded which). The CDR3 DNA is TGTGCCAGCAGTTATCGTGGCGGGAGGACCTACGAGCAGTACTTC. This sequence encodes CASSYRGGRTYEQYF.